This TCR beta chain was recovered during a study of cytomegalovirus exposure and HLA in healthy donors. Worth noting for this clone: Its antigen remains unidentified.

The PCR employed 60 Vbeta primers together with 13 Jbeta primers. Method: immunoSEQ multiplex PCR; TCRdb's copy keeps in-frame clones and lacks some. This table holds more than 140,000 clones, over 60% found once. Notes on the study in general: Several of the most significant clusters were apparently associated with common viral pathogens in a later analysis.

V gave up 4 bases and J gave up 2 bases, with 13 bases separating them. The CDR3 is 15 residues long. CDR1 and CDR2 (germline): ENHRY, SYGVKD. The TCR comes from a woman between 25 and 40 years old in good health and CMV-seropositive. Input material: PBMCs. The chain has TRBV10-3 and TRBJ2-3; a weak D match, TRBD1 (5 bases). CDR3 loop: CAISGFGRDTDTQYF. CDR3 in DNA: TGTGCCATCAGTGGGTTTGGCAGGGACACAGATACGCAGTATTTT.